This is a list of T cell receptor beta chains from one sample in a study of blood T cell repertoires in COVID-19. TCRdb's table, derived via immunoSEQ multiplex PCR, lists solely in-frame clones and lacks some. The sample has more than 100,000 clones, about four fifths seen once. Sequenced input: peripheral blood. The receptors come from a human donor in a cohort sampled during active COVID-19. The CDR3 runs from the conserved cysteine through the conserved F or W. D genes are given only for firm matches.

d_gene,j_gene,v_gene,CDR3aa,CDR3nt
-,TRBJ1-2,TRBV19,CASSPVDSPALGYTF,TGTGCCAGTAGTCCAGTGGACAGTCCAGCATTAGGCTACACCTTC
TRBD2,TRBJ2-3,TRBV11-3,CASSSNLAGGLGDTQYF,TGTGCCAGCAGCTCCAACCTAGCGGGGGGGCTTGGAGATACGCAGTATTTT
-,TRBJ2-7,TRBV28,CASSLPTQYEQYF,TGTGCCAGCAGTTTACCGACTCAATACGAGCAGTACTTC
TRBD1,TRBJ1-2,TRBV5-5,CASSAEGGLWDGYTF,TGTGCCAGCAGCGCGGAAGGGGGCCTCTGGGATGGCTACACCTTC
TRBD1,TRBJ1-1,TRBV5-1,CASSPEVQGGTEAFF,TGCGCCAGCAGCCCTGAGGTACAGGGGGGTACTGAAGCTTTCTTT
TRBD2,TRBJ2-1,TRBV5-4,CASSLSLAGDSYNEQFF,TGTGCCAGCAGCTTATCATTAGCGGGGGACTCCTACAATGAGCAGTTCTTC
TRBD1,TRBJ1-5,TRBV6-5,CASIPGQGNQPQHF,TGTGCCAGCATCCCGGGACAGGGCAATCAGCCCCAGCATTTT
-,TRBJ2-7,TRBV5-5,CASSLFFREQYF,TGTGCCAGCAGCTTATTTTTCCGTGAGCAGTACTTC
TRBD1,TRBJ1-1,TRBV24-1,CATIAGGTEAFF,TGTGCCACCATAGCAGGGGGGACTGAAGCTTTCTTT
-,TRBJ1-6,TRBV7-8,CASSSGLNNSPLHF,TGTGCCAGCAGCTCTGGGCTAAACAATTCACCCCTCCACTTT
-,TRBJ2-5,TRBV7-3,CASSLTAGSGTQYF,TGTGCCAGCAGCCTTACAGCGGGCTCCGGGACCCAGTACTTC